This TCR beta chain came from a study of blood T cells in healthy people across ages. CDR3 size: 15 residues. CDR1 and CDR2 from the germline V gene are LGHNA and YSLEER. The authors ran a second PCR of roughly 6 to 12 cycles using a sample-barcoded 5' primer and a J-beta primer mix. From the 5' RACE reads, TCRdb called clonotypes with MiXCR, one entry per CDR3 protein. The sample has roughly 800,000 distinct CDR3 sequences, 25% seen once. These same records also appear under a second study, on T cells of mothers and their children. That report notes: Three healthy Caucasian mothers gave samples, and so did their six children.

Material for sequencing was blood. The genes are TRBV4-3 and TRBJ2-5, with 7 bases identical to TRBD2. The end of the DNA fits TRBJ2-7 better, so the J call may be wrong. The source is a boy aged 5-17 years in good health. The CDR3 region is CASSQDWRGSYEQYF. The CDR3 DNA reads TGCGCCAGCAGCCAAGATTGGCGGGGGTCCTACGAGCAGTACTTC.